The 29 T cell receptor beta chains reported below all come from one sample, sequenced in a study of T cells in localized non-small cell lung cancer. Clones were read by immunoSEQ multiplex PCR, and TCRdb kept only the in-frame ones, dropping some. The table records more than 30,000 clones, roughly 87% of them present only once. Here the sequenced sample was peripheral blood mononuclear cells, taken before any cancer treatment. The receptor source for this set is a man aged 40 to 70 with stage III lung adenocarcinoma.

V and J are TRBV27 and TRBJ2-5; 7 positions match TRBD1. The length of the CDR3 is 16 residues. Trimming took 10 bases from V and 2 from J; bases not matched to a gene: 16. Germline V gives CDR1 MNHEY, CDR2 SMNVEV (reference sequence). CDR3 bases: TGTGCCACCAAAGACAGGGCGGGCCTGGGGCAAGAGACCCAGTACTTC. Translation: CATKDRAGLGQETQYF.

The V and J genes are TRBV19 and TRBJ1-3; D is undetermined. The CDR3 has 16 residues. Germline V gene lookup returns CDR1 LNHDA and CDR2 SQIVND (reference sequence). Trimming left V 2 bases short and J 0 bases short, with 11 bases between. The CDR3: CASSITRKSSGNTIYF. The CDR3 DNA follows: TGTGCCAGTAGTATAACGCGAAAAAGCTCTGGAAACACCATATATTTT.

The chain joins TRBV28 to TRBJ2-3, with unresolved D. Trimming stripped 7 bases from V and 1 base from J, with 12 bases between. Germline V gene lookup returns CDR1 MDHEN and CDR2 SYDVKM. The CDR3 has 14 residues. CDR3 nucleotides: TGTGCCAGCACCCGAAATCAGGGCACAGATACGCAGTATTTT. Amino acid sequence: CASTRNQGTDTQYF.

The chain joins TRBV19 to TRBJ2-7; 9 bases fit TRBD1. The trim removed 4 bases at V and 0 bases at J, leaving 4 bases unmatched. CDR3 length: 15 residues. Germline CDR1 is LNHDA and CDR2 is SQIVND (reference sequence). CDR3 nucleotides: TGTGCCAGTAGTACCCGGGACAGGGCCTCCTACGAGCAGTACTTC. It translates to CASSTRDRASYEQYF.

This clone was seen a few times. The J gene is TRBJ1-6, the V gene TRBV18; weak D call: TRBD1 (6 bases). This CDR3 is built from 15 residues. Trimming removed 3 bases from V and 5 bases from J, with 11 bases in between. Per the germline V gene, CDR1 is KGHSH and CDR2 is LQKENI. The CDR3 loop is CASSPARDNNSPLHF. The CDR3 coding sequence is TGTGCCAGCTCACCCGCCAGGGACAATAATTCACCCCTCCACTTT.

The chain recombines TRBV15 with TRBJ1-5; 7 bases align to TRBD1. The J segment lost 0 bases and the V segment lost 4 bases, leaving 9 bases of the junction unmatched. The CDR3 runs to 17 residues. Germline V gives CDR1 LNHNV, CDR2 YYDKDF (reference sequence). The DNA for the CDR3 is TGTGCCACCAGCAAACCGGACAGGACTTATAGCAATCAGCCCCAGCATTTT. It is translated as CATSKPDRTYSNQPQHF.

This chain connects TRBV28 to TRBJ1-5; D ambiguous. In germline, CDR1 is MDHEN, CDR2 SYDVKM. Trimming cost V 7 bases and J 4 bases, with 5 bases left between them. The CDR3 contains 11 residues. The CDR3 nucleotides are TGTGCCAGCATGCGGAATCAGCCCCAGCATTTT. The encoded protein is CASMRNQPQHF.

The chain has TRBV6-6 and TRBJ2-7; 11 bases are a match to TRBD2. CDR3 size: 15 residues. Germline CDR1 reads MNHNY; CDR2 reads SVGAGI (reference sequence). V was clipped by 5 bases and J by 1 base; unmatched bases: 4. The CDR3 region is CASSPSGGYSYEQYF. The CDR3 DNA follows: TGTGCCAGCAGTCCTAGCGGGGGGTATTCCTACGAGCAGTACTTC.

The chain has TRBV15 and TRBJ2-5; a possible D gene is TRBD2 (5 bases). V dropped 0 bases and J dropped 1 base, with 18 bases sitting between them. The CDR3 runs 18 residues. Germline V gives CDR1 LNHNV, CDR2 YYDKDF (reference sequence). Here the CDR3 reads CATSRDIGGASVQETQYF. CDR3 DNA: TGTGCCACCAGCAGAGATATTGGAGGTGCTTCTGTCCAAGAGACCCAGTACTTC.

The chain joins TRBV11-2 to TRBJ2-5, with TRBD2 matching over 12 bases. The germline gives CDR1 SGHAT, CDR2 FQNNGV. The CDR3 has 16 residues. Trimming took 5 bases from V and 4 from J; bases not matched to a gene: 8. The CDR3 bases are TGTGCCAGCAGCCAGGGGACTAGCGGGCCGGGAGAGACCCAGTACTTC. Amino acid sequence: CASSQGTSGPGETQYF. Full variable domain (missing parts from reference TRBV11-2 and TRBJ2-5): EAGVAQSPRYKIIEKRQSVAFWCNPISGHATLYWYQQILGQGPKLLIQFQNNGVVDDSQLPKDRFSAERLKGVDSTLKIQPAKLEDSAVYLCASSQGTSGPGETQYFGPGTRLLVL.

This clone was recorded a few times. V gene TRBV2 combines with J gene TRBJ1-1, with 7 bases lining up with TRBD1. CDR3 length equals 13 residues. The V segment lost 6 bases and the J segment 5 bases; nucleotides outside the gene matches: 6. Germline V lookup: CDR1 SNHLY, CDR2 FYNNEI. The CDR3: CASRGDSGTEAFF. Here the CDR3 DNA reads TGTGCCAGCAGGGGGGACAGCGGGACTGAAGCTTTCTTT. Based on the CDR3 plus reference TRBV2 and TRBJ1-1, the full variable domain is EPEVTQTPSHQVTQMGQEVILRCVPISNHLYFYWYRQILGQKVEFLVSFYNNEISEKSEIFDDQFSVERPDGSNFTLKIRSTKLEDSAMYFCASRGDSGTEAFFGQGTRLTVV.

The chain joins TRBV7-6 to TRBJ2-5; 9 bases fit TRBD2. Germline CDR1 SGHVS, CDR2 FNYEAQ. The J segment lost 0 bases and the V segment lost 3 bases, leaving 5 bases of the junction unmatched. This CDR3 is built from 16 residues. CDR3 in amino acids: CASSLGGLADQETQYF. The CDR3 DNA reads as TGTGCCAGCAGCTTGGGGGGACTAGCAGACCAAGAGACCCAGTACTTC.

The chain couples TRBV2 to TRBJ2-3; the match to TRBD2 covers 9 bases. The CDR3 has 16 amino acids. Germline V gene data show CDR1 as SNHLY and CDR2 as FYNNEI. V dropped 6 bases and J dropped 1; count of bases not matched to a gene: 8. This CDR3 is CASSSGASGGTDTQYF. For the CDR3, the DNA is TGTGCCAGCAGCTCAGGTGCTAGCGGGGGCACAGATACGCAGTATTTT. Together with reference TRBV2 and TRBJ2-3, the CDR3 gives the full variable domain: EPEVTQTPSHQVTQMGQEVILRCVPISNHLYFYWYRQILGQKVEFLVSFYNNEISEKSEIFDDQFSVERPDGSNFTLKIRSTKLEDSAMYFCASSSGASGGTDTQYFGPGTRLTVL.

In its sample, this clone was seen once. The J gene is TRBJ1-1, the V gene TRBV25-1, with no clear D. V lost 8 bases and J 6 bases, leaving 10 bases between the germline ends. The CDR3 totals 11 residues. The germline V gene encodes CDR1 MGHDK and CDR2 SYGVNS. CDR3 sequence (DNA): TGTGCCAGCCGAGAAGACGCTGAAGCTTTCTTT. Its protein is CASREDAEAFF.

The rearrangement links TRBV6-1 to TRBJ1-3; D unclear. The CDR3 totals 13 residues. Between the trimmed V and J ends, which lost 9 bases and 2 bases, there was a span of 11 bases. Germline lookup yields CDR1 MNHNS and CDR2 SASEGT. The CDR3 DNA follows: TGTGCCAGTGTTGGGAATGCTGGAAACACCATATATTTT. This gives the protein CASVGNAGNTIYF.

This sequence joins TRBV6-1 and TRBJ1-2; 7 positions match TRBD1. The V gene end was trimmed by 2 bases and the J gene end by 7 bases; junction bases not matched to a gene: 4. CDR3 length equals 13 residues. Per the germline V gene, CDR1 is MNHNS and CDR2 is SASEGT. The CDR3 sequence: CASSEQGVGGYTF. The CDR3 DNA follows: TGTGCCAGCAGTGAACAGGGGGTTGGTGGCTACACCTTC.

The sample holds one count of this clone. V usage is TRBV12-5 and J usage is TRBJ2-2; perhaps TRBD2 as D (6 bases). The germline V gene encodes CDR1 LGHNT and CDR2 FRNRAP. The CDR3 contains 13 residues. V was shortened by 3 bases and J by 4 bases, with 6 bases between the two germline ends. CDR3 sequence reads: CASGFGGTGELFF. Written as DNA, the CDR3 is TGTGCTAGTGGTTTCGGGGGCACCGGGGAGCTGTTTTTT.

The V gene is TRBV28, the J gene TRBJ1-5; D not certain. V lost 2 bases, J lost 2 bases, and 7 bases lay in between. Germline CDR1 MDHEN, CDR2 SYDVKM. The CDR3 contains 14 residues. The CDR3 DNA is TGTGCCAGCAGTTTAATTAGGGGCAATCAGCCCCAGCATTTT. Translation gives CASSLIRGNQPQHF.

The chain employs TRBV7-6 and TRBJ1-6; 11 bases map to TRBD1. The CDR3 runs 18 residues. Germline CDR1 SGHVS, CDR2 FNYEAQ. The J segment lost 7 bases and the V segment lost 6 bases, leaving 14 bases of the junction unmatched. The CDR3 loop reads CASRRTGGPVSVNSPLHF. The CDR3, as DNA: TGTGCCAGCAGAAGGACAGGGGGCCCAGTCAGTGTGAATTCACCCCTCCACTTT.

The chain has TRBV5-1 and TRBJ2-7, with 11 positions matching TRBD2. CDR1 and CDR2 from the germline V gene are SGHRS and YFSETQ. V gave up 5 bases and J gave up 3 bases; unmatched junction bases: 7. The CDR3 consists of 15 residues. The DNA of the CDR3 is TGCGCCAGCAGTCCTCTAGCGGGGGGCAGCTACGAGCAGTACTTC. The encoded protein is CASSPLAGGSYEQYF.

The rearrangement links TRBV6-5 to TRBJ2-4; TRBD2 is a possible D gene (7 bases). Between the trimmed V and J ends, which lost 5 bases and 6 bases, there was a span of 11 bases. CDR1 and CDR2 (germline): MNHEY, SVGAGI. CDR3 size: 13 residues. The CDR3 protein is CASSRGGGNIQYF. As DNA, the CDR3 is TGTGCCAGCAGTAGAGGGGGGGGAAACATTCAGTACTTC.

The J gene is TRBJ2-1, the V gene TRBV7-2; D could derive from TRBD1 or TRBD2 (6 bases each). The CDR3 runs to 16 residues. V lost 0 bases and J 1 base, leaving 10 bases between the germline ends. Germline assignment: CDR1 SGHTA and CDR2 FQGNSA. This CDR3 reads CASSLATGASYNEQFF. For the CDR3, the DNA is TGTGCCAGCAGCTTAGCGACGGGGGCGTCCTACAATGAGCAGTTCTTC.

This sequence joins TRBV9 and TRBJ1-4; 8 bases align to TRBD1. From germline, CDR1 is SGDLS and CDR2 YYNGEE. The CDR3 has 16 amino acids. V shed 4 bases and J 7 bases; nucleotides not matched to a gene: 12. CDR3 DNA sequence: TGTGCCAGCAGCCCCCATGACAGGGGAATTGGTGAAAAACTGTTTTTT. Translated, it gives CASSPHDRGIGEKLFF. Based on the CDR3 plus reference TRBV9 and TRBJ1-4, the full variable domain is DSGVTQTPKHLITATGQRVTLRCSPRSGDLSVYWYQQSLDQGLQFLIQYYNGEERAKGNILERFSAQQFPDLHSELNLSSLELGDSALYFCASSPHDRGIGEKLFFGSGTQLSVL.

The table lists this clone with a few counts. This chain joins TRBV6-4 and TRBJ1-1; a possible D gene is TRBD1 (6 bases). V lost 2 bases and J 7 bases, leaving 11 bases between the germline ends. Germline V lookup: CDR1 MRHNA, CDR2 SNTAGT. The CDR3 consists of 13 residues. The CDR3 coding sequence is TGTGCCAGCAGTGACCAGCAGGGGAGTGAAGCTTTCTTT. This sequence encodes CASSDQQGSEAFF.

The chain employs TRBV6-4 and TRBJ2-1, with a weak D call TRBD2 (6 bases). Trimming removed 7 bases from V and 12 bases from J, with 13 bases in between. The CDR3 contains 11 residues. Per the germline V gene, CDR1 is MRHNA and CDR2 is SNTAGT. In nucleotides, the CDR3 is TGTGCCAGCACCGCGGGGTCCAGGCAGTTCTTC. Its translation: CASTAGSRQFF.

The chain has TRBV4-3 and TRBJ1-2; 10 nucleotides line up with TRBD1. Germline-derived CDR1 and CDR2 are LGHNA and YSLEER. V shed 0 bases, J shed 0 bases, and the junction held 7 bases outside the gene matches. The CDR3 has 18 amino acids. CDR3 DNA sequence: TGCGCCAGCAGCCAAGATCTTGGGACAGGGGTAACTAACTATGGCTACACCTTC. Amino acids: CASSQDLGTGVTNYGYTF.

V is TRBV27 and J is TRBJ2-7; the D gene is possibly TRBD1 (5 bases). The CDR3 extends over 13 amino acids. V shed 2 bases and J shed 4 bases, with 9 bases lying between them. CDR1 is MNHEY and CDR2 is SMNVEV in the germline V gene (reference sequence). The CDR3 loop reads CASSLRRQYEQYF. The CDR3 DNA follows: TGTGCCAGCAGTTTAAGGCGACAGTACGAGCAGTACTTC.

V and J are TRBV7-3 and TRBJ2-3; D uncertain. CDR1 and CDR2 (germline): SGHTA, FQGTGA. The V end lost 1 base, the J end lost 0 bases, and 2 bases lay between the germline ends. The CDR3 is 13 amino acids. The DNA for the CDR3 is TGTGCCAGCAGCTTAATGAGCACAGATACGCAGTATTTT. Translation: CASSLMSTDTQYF. Complete variable domain (other parts from reference TRBV7-3 and TRBJ2-3): GAGVSQTPSNKVTEKGKYVELRCDPISGHTALYWYRQSLGQGPEFLIYFQGTGAADDSGLPNDRFFAVRPEGSVSTLKIQRTERGDSAVYLCASSLMSTDTQYFGPGTRLTVL.

The chain has TRBV5-1 and TRBJ2-3, with 7 bases aligning to TRBD1. Germline V gives CDR1 SGHRS, CDR2 YFSETQ. The CDR3 extends over 14 amino acids. The junction had 9 bases not matched to a gene; V was cut back by 4 bases and J by 7 bases. CDR3 region: CASSPDRVGYTQYF. CDR3 nucleotide sequence: TGCGCCAGCAGCCCTGACAGGGTGGGTTATACGCAGTATTTT. Using reference TRBV5-1 and TRBJ2-3 for the parts outside the CDR3, the full variable domain is KAGVTQTPRYLIKTRGQQVTLSCSPISGHRSVSWYQQTPGQGLQFLFEYFSETQRNKGNFPGRFSGRQFSNSRSEMNVSTLELGDSALYLCASSPDRVGYTQYFGPGTRLTVL.